This T cell receptor (beta chain) came from a study of blood T cell repertoires in COVID-19. Study at large: The United States, Italy and Spain were the sources of the acute and convalescent COVID-19 samples.

Assay: immunoSEQ multiplex PCR; the TCRdb copy retains only in-frame clones and omits some. This table has 190,000 or so clones, about 81% appearing once. Between the trimmed V and J ends, which lost 6 bases and 4 bases, there was a span of 12 bases. The CDR3 length is 14 residues. Germline V gene sequence: CDR1 MNHEY, CDR2 SVGEGT. This clone came up once. Followed over time, Seattle patients had been enrolled while infection was active. This TCR derives from a woman aged 80 or over with COVID-19, enrolled during active disease. The chain is built from TRBV6-2 or TRBV6-3 and TRBJ2-2, with a weak D call TRBD2 (5 bases). Sequenced sample: peripheral blood. CDR3 DNA: TGTGCCAGCAGCTTCGGACTCTTCACCGGGGAGCTGTTTTTT. Protein sequence: CASSFGLFTGELFF.